This TCR beta chain originates from a study of monozygotic twins with cystic fibrosis (dated by TCRdb to the early 2020s). Regarding the complete study: About 3 micrograms of fragmented DNA went through approximately 14 PCR cycles to produce barcoded libraries. The study compared TCR beta repertoires within and between 16 monozygotic twin pairs with cystic fibrosis to assess genetic influence on V and J gene usage. Made up mostly of children and adolescents, the cohort included ten female and six male twin pairs ranging in age from roughly 2.0 to 40 years, with a median of about 9.1 years. Twins were ranked among 980 or so cohort participants for weight-for-height and FEVPerc (FEV1 disease centile) at the day of blood sampling. Data for three of the twin pairs had previously been reported in another context.

The twin pairs came from the European Cystic Fibrosis Twin and Sibling Study Cohort, a cohort that recruited patients from roughly 160 CF clinics across 14 European countries. Zygosity and CFTR genotype were verified in-house, and zygosity was tested by multiplex PCR of nine short tandem repeat loci. Peripheral blood was sampled from each twin, with clinical parameters recorded on the day of blood sampling. Genomic DNA was isolated from peripheral blood cells with phenol/chloroform and kept in TE buffer at 4 degrees C. With respect to this clone: The specificity of this receptor is unknown. Base qualities are missing; no much larger clone stands one base away.

What the research found in general, with its limitations: V gene usage was most similar to the co-twin for 13 of 16 pairs, and J usage for 8 of 16 pairs, suggesting genetic constraints. Simpson clonality was generally low (median approximately 0.0095), suggesting a naive-dominated repertoire, with higher clonality in the most severely affected patients. Monozygotic CF twin pairs shared significantly more nucleotide-identical clonotypes within each pair than unrelated CF individuals shared with one another (P = 0.000026, Mann-Whitney). The cohort was small, and the number of shared CDR3s showed no association with age, concordance or disease severity.

TCR beta CDR3 regions were amplified by multiplex PCR using the immunoSEQ immune profiling system, following the manufacturer's instructions. Sequencing was performed on an Illumina NextSeq system. Per the authors' processing: The immunoSEQ Analyzer platform handled processing of the sequence data, and clonality was calculated by taking the square root of Simpson's index of productive rearrangements. Similarity in V and J usage was quantified by Jensen-Shannon distance, and CDR3 generation probabilities were calculated with OLGA. The immuneACCESS database (August 2020) and VDJdb (December 2020) were searched for shared CDR3 sequences. TCRdb retrieved this table from immuneACCESS and kept in-frame rearrangements only. Not all clones are present; in checked studies, unresolved V genes account for under half, and no reason is known for the remainder. V and J calls and clone size are given by that table; D and trimming were obtained from the DNA. This sample has around 30,000 clones in its table, and under 95% of those were observed once. The ten top clones hold roughly 0.9% of the sample.

V loses 0 bases, J loses 5 bases, and the germline ends lie 15 bases apart. Sequences SGHRS (CDR1) and YFSETQ (CDR2) are obtained from the germline V gene. The CDR3 contains 16 residues, cysteine and phenylalanine counted. Only CDR3 DNA remains: 48 bases, in frame from the first base. Sequencing input: blood. The TCR comes from a girl aged 2 to 9 with cystic fibrosis. The chain is made from TRBV5-1 and TRBJ2-1; the D gene identity is not certain. The nucleotides are TGCGCCAGCAGCTTGGCCCTGGATTTACCCAACAATGAGCAGTTCTTC. Its protein product is CASSLALDLPNNEQFF.